This T cell receptor (beta chain) was sequenced for a study of regulatory T cells in long-lasting Graves disease. Regarding time point: persistent/refractory GD, antithyroid drugs over 5 years with positive TRAb. Construction of the TCR library relied on RNA isolated from PBMCs. Libraries of TCR beta came from iRepertoire HTBI primers plus Arm-PCR of CDR3 regions. Using its own MiXCR run on the multiplex PCR reads, TCRdb lists one record per CDR3 protein. Among 350,000 to 450,000 distinct CDR3 sequences listed, roughly a fifth were seen once. This clonotype appeared many times. As yet, its antigen is unknown. V was clipped by 0 bases and J by 1 base, with 12 bases between them. Germline V CDR1 and CDR2: SNHLY, FYNNEI. The CDR3 extends over 17 amino acids. Findings and caveats of the study: Favored gene segments in persistent disease were TRBV28, TRBJ1-2 and TRBJ2-5. Lower TCR diversity was seen in persistent Graves' patients than in newly diagnosed ones.

The chain employs TRBV2 and TRBJ2-2; perhaps TRBD1 as D (6 bases). Sequencing was performed on peripheral blood mononuclear cells (PBMCs), taken when the disease was refractory, from a patient treated with antithyroid drugs. This TCR derives from a female donor with Graves disease. CDR3 region: CASSEASPGQNTGELFF. CDR3 sequence (DNA): TGTGCCAGCAGTGAAGCGTCACCGGGACAGAACACCGGGGAGCTGTTTTTT. The whole variable domain, filled in from reference TRBV2 and TRBJ2-2, reads EPEVTQTPSHQVTQMGQEVILRCVPISNHLYFYWYRQILGQKVEFLVSFYNNEISEKSEIFDDQFSVERPDGSNFTLKIRSTKLEDSAMYFCASSEASPGQNTGELFFGEGSRLTVL.